The 12 T cell receptor beta chains listed next were all sequenced from one sample in a study of blood T cell repertoires in COVID-19. Generated by immunoSEQ multiplex PCR, the TCRdb table keeps only in-frame clones and is missing some. The table has 130,000 or so clones, 84% seen once; the top ten hold under 10%. The sample comprised peripheral blood. These receptors were obtained from a man under 40 with COVID-19, enrolled during active disease.

The chain joins TRBV11-2 to TRBJ1-3; D is unclear. Germline CDR1 is SGHAT and CDR2 is FQNNGV. Trimming removed 5 bases at V and 1 base at J, with 15 bases between. The CDR3 is made up of 16 amino acids. The CDR3 DNA reads TGTGCCAGCAGCCCTTACGGTAGTTGGTCTGGAAACACCATATATTTT. Encoded protein: CASSPYGSWSGNTIYF.

The rearrangement uses TRBV28 and TRBJ2-1; 10 nucleotides line up with TRBD1. CDR3 length: 16 amino acids. CDR1 MDHEN and CDR2 SYDVKM come from the germline V gene. The ends lost 1 base at V and 7 bases at J; junction bases unmatched: 7. The CDR3, as DNA: TGTGCCAGCAGTTTATCCGGGACAGGGGCGGATAATGAGCAGTTCTTC. This encodes CASSLSGTGADNEQFF.

The chain uses TRBV27 and TRBJ2-3; possible D gene TRBD1, 6 bases. CDR3 size: 14 residues. V was trimmed by 5 bases and J by 4 bases, leaving 13 bases between them. Germline assignment: CDR1 MNHEY and CDR2 SMNVEV (reference sequence). The CDR3 sequence is CASSPTGKSDTQYF. CDR3 DNA: TGTGCCAGCAGTCCTACAGGGAAATCAGATACGCAGTATTTT.

The CDR3 here is CASSEDLSLAGELFF. CDR3 nucleotide sequence: TGTGCCAGCAGTGAAGACCTAAGTCTGGCCGGGGAGCTGTTTTTT. The genes are TRBV6-1 and TRBJ2-2; D is undetermined. Germline V gene sequence: CDR1 MNHNS, CDR2 SASEGT. The V and J ends lost 1 base and 6 bases respectively, with 12 bases between them. The CDR3 has 15 amino acids.

This chain links TRBV5-6 with TRBJ2-1; 12 bases are shared with TRBD1. The junction had 9 bases not matched to a gene; V was cut back by 4 bases and J by 7 bases. CDR1 SGHDT and CDR2 YYEEEE come from the germline V gene. This CDR3 is built from 16 residues. For the CDR3, the DNA is TGTGCCAGCAGCCCGGGACAGGGGGCTAATAGGAATGAGCAGTTCTTC. Translated, it gives CASSPGQGANRNEQFF. Based on the CDR3 plus reference TRBV5-6 and TRBJ2-1, the full variable domain is DAGVTQSPTHLIKTRGQQVTLRCSPKSGHDTVSWYQQALGQGPQFIFQYYEEEERQRGNFPDRFSGHQFPNYSSELNVNALLLGDSALYLCASSPGQGANRNEQFFGPGTRLTVL.

J is TRBJ1-2 and V is TRBV2; D is undetermined. V lost 10 bases and J 4 bases, leaving 19 bases between the germline ends. Germline-derived CDR1 and CDR2 are SNHLY and FYNNEI. The CDR3 has 14 residues. CDR3 protein: CATAPVEGTYGYTF. CDR3 DNA sequence: TGTGCCACCGCCCCCGTGGAGGGAACCTATGGCTACACCTTC.

The V call is TRBV7-9, the J call TRBJ2-6, with 13 bases aligning to TRBD2. Germline CDR1 SEHNR, CDR2 FQNEAQ (reference sequence). The ends lost 5 bases at V and 4 bases at J; junction bases unmatched: 8. The CDR3 loop spans 18 amino acids. The CDR3 reads CASSQGLAGVGGANVLTF. The DNA of the CDR3 is TGTGCCAGCAGCCAAGGACTAGCGGGAGTCGGGGGGGCCAACGTCCTGACTTTC. Supplemented by reference TRBV7-9 and TRBJ2-6, the full variable domain reads DTGVSQNPRHKITKRGQNVTFRCDPISEHNRLYWYRQTLGQGPEFLTYFQNEAQLEKSRLLSDRFSAERPKGSFSTLEIQRTEQGDSAMYLCASSQGLAGVGGANVLTFGAGSRLTVL.

V is TRBV11-2 and J is TRBJ2-7; possibly TRBD1 for D (5 bases). The V end lost 7 bases, the J end lost 0 bases, and 10 bases lay between the germline ends. The germline V gene has CDR1 SGHAT and CDR2 FQNNGV. The CDR3 runs 13 residues. DNA of the CDR3: TGTGCCAGCACCCTGGACAACTCCTACGAGCAGTACTTC. It specifies CASTLDNSYEQYF.

This rearrangement joins TRBV20-1 to TRBJ1-1, with D hard to call. The CDR3 is 11 residues long. Germline loops: CDR1 DFQATT, CDR2 SNEGSKA (reference sequence). V was pared by 4 bases and J by 3 bases, with 6 bases between. CDR3 bases: TGCAGTGCTAACGGTCACACTGAAGCTTTCTTT. Encoded protein: CSANGHTEAFF.

The V gene is TRBV6-5, the J gene TRBJ2-7; weak D call: TRBD1 (6 bases). The length of the CDR3 is 15 residues. Per the germline V gene, CDR1 is MNHEY and CDR2 is SVGAGI. The ends were cut back, 8 bases at V and 2 bases at J, with 19 bases in the middle. The CDR3 loop reads CASPSSGTTTYEQYF. The DNA of the CDR3 is TGTGCCAGCCCTAGCTCCGGGACAACGACCTACGAGCAGTACTTC.

The chain recombines TRBV10-1 with TRBJ2-1, with 7 bases identical to TRBD2. The germline V gene has CDR1 WNHNN and CDR2 SYGVQD (reference sequence). This CDR3 has 14 amino acids. The junction had 6 bases not matched to a gene; V was cut back by 6 bases and J by 4 bases. The CDR3 spells CASSPSGPYNEQFF. For the CDR3, the DNA is TGCGCCAGCAGCCCTAGCGGACCTTACAATGAGCAGTTCTTC.

This sequence joins TRBV18 and TRBJ1-2; D call uncertain. With 3 bases removed from V and 2 bases from J, the gap between germline ends came to 7 bases. The CDR3 covers 13 residues. Germline-derived CDR1 and CDR2 are KGHSH and LQKENI. The CDR3 here is CASSPAQNYGYTF. The CDR3 DNA follows: TGTGCCAGCTCACCTGCCCAGAACTATGGCTACACCTTC.